The next 14 T cell receptor beta chains were all read from a single sample in a study of blood T cell repertoires in COVID-19. Measured with immunoSEQ multiplex PCR; TCRdb has only the in-frame clones, and not every one. The profile shows about 200,000 clones, approximately 86% of them singletons. What was sequenced was PBMCs or T cells enriched from blood (not recorded which). These receptors all come from a woman aged 60-70 years with acute COVID-19.

This clone was seen only once. J is TRBJ2-7 and V is TRBV27, with D uncertain. The V end lost 8 bases, the J end lost 0 bases, and 26 bases lay between the germline ends. Germline loops: CDR1 MNHEY, CDR2 SMNVEV (reference sequence). The CDR3 totals 18 residues. The CDR3 sequence: CASRHTETALSFSYEQYF. Here the CDR3 DNA reads TGTGCCAGCCGACACACCGAAACCGCCCTGTCTTTCTCCTACGAGCAGTACTTC.

The chain has TRBV6-2 or TRBV6-3 and TRBJ2-3; weak D call: TRBD2 (6 bases). Trimming stripped 4 bases from V and 5 bases from J, with 19 bases between. This CDR3 has 16 amino acids. In germline, CDR1 is MNHEY, CDR2 SVGEGT. The CDR3 DNA reads as TGTGCCAGCAGTTTGGAGGGATTAGGGAGTCGAGATACGCAGTATTTT. Its protein is CASSLEGLGSRDTQYF.

This chain uses TRBV19 with TRBJ2-1, with 9 bases that match TRBD2. This CDR3 region has 15 residues. In germline, CDR1 is LNHDA, CDR2 SQIVND (reference sequence). Unmatched junction bases numbered 0, after V lost 3 bases and J lost 0 bases. Here the CDR3 DNA reads TGTGCCAGTAGTATTAGCGGGAGCTCCTACAATGAGCAGTTCTTC. It is translated as CASSISGSSYNEQFF.

The rearrangement uses TRBV10-1 and TRBJ1-6; D is unresolved. The CDR3 sequence is 16 residues long. V lost 8 bases and J 1 base, leaving 15 bases between the germline ends. Germline loops: CDR1 WNHNN, CDR2 SYGVQD (reference sequence). The CDR3 region is CASCGYLRSYNSPLHF. CDR3 DNA sequence: TGCGCCAGCTGCGGGTATCTCCGGTCCTATAATTCACCCCTCCACTTT.

The genes are TRBV13 and TRBJ2-3; 8 nucleotides line up with TRBD2. V gave up 1 base and J gave up 3 bases; unmatched junction bases: 3. The length of the CDR3 is 15 residues. Germline V CDR1 and CDR2: PRHDT, FYEKMQ (reference sequence). The CDR3 is CASSLEASGTDTQYF. CDR3 DNA sequence: TGTGCCAGCAGCTTAGAGGCTAGCGGGACAGATACGCAGTATTTT.

This chain links TRBV21-1 with TRBJ2-1; TRBD2 is the table's D call, not checked against the DNA. TRBV21-1 is annotated as a pseudogene. The CDR3 covers 13 residues. CDR3 residues: CASSKRSNYEQFF. CDR3 coding DNA: TGTGCCAGCAGCAAAAGGAGTAACTATGAGCAGTTCTTC.

V usage is TRBV7-9 and J usage is TRBJ2-2; D uncertain. This CDR3 region has 12 residues. Germline loops: CDR1 SEHNR, CDR2 FQNEAQ (reference sequence). Trimming left V 5 bases short and J 7 bases short, with 8 bases between. The CDR3: CASSLQRGELFF. In DNA form, the CDR3 reads TGTGCCAGCAGCCTCCAGCGCGGGGAGCTGTTTTTT.

This chain joins TRBV19 and TRBJ2-3, with 7 bases that match TRBD2. Germline V gives CDR1 LNHDA, CDR2 SQIVND (reference sequence). CDR3 length equals 13 residues. With 8 bases clipped from V and 2 bases from J, the junction kept 4 bases outside the gene matches. Here the CDR3 reads CASQRDLTDTQYF. CDR3 nucleotides: TGTGCCAGTCAGCGGGACCTCACAGATACGCAGTATTTT.

The V and J genes are TRBV13 and TRBJ1-5; TRBD1 agrees at 7 bases. V was pared by 0 bases and J by 3 bases, with 2 bases of the junction left unmatched. The CDR3 runs 15 residues. The germline V gene encodes CDR1 PRHDT and CDR2 FYEKMQ (reference sequence). The CDR3 loop is CASSLGQGINQPQHF. The DNA for the CDR3 is TGTGCCAGCAGCTTAGGACAGGGGATCAATCAGCCCCAGCATTTT.

The chain is built from TRBV3-1 (or the pseudogene TRBV3-2) and TRBJ2-3; 8 bases are a match to TRBD1. Per the germline V gene, CDR1 is LGHDT and CDR2 is YNNKEL (reference sequence). This CDR3 spans 14 amino acids. With 8 bases clipped from V and 0 bases from J, the junction kept 4 bases outside the gene matches. The CDR3 nucleotides are TGTGCCAGCGGACAGGGCCCTAGCACAGATACGCAGTATTTT. Translated, it gives CASGQGPSTDTQYF.

This clone came up a few times. The rearrangement joins TRBV2 to TRBJ2-3; 9 bases match TRBD2. The CDR3 totals 15 residues. CDR1 is SNHLY, CDR2 FYNNEI, per germline. Trimming took 3 bases from V and 1 from J; bases not matched to a gene: 2. The CDR3 sequence is CASSDWTSGTDTQYF. As DNA, the CDR3 is TGTGCCAGCAGTGACTGGACTAGCGGCACAGATACGCAGTATTTT.

The genes are TRBV9 and TRBJ2-7; D may be TRBD2 (6 bases). Trimming took 1 base from V and 0 from J, leaving 14 bases between them. The CDR3 extends over 16 amino acids. Germline values: CDR1 SGDLS, CDR2 YYNGEE. Written as DNA, the CDR3 is TGTGCCAGCAGCGTACTCGATGGAGGGTTCTCCTACGAGCAGTACTTC. This translates into CASSVLDGGFSYEQYF.

The chain has TRBV4-1 and TRBJ1-1; D ambiguous. The CDR3 has 16 residues. Germline CDR1 is MGHRA and CDR2 is YSYEKL. V shed 4 bases and J shed 4 bases, with 19 bases lying between them. CDR3 in amino acids: CASSPPSVFVGTEAFF. DNA for the CDR3: TGCGCCAGCAGCCCACCCTCCGTCTTTGTCGGCACTGAAGCTTTCTTT.

The chain recombines TRBV5-4 with TRBJ2-3; 7 bases align to TRBD1. This CDR3 has 15 residues. V trimming: 3 bases; J trimming: 5 bases; junction bases outside the gene matches: 9. Germline V lookup: CDR1 SGHNT, CDR2 YYREEE (reference sequence). DNA for the CDR3: TGTGCCAGCAGCTCCCGGCGACAGGGCGAAGATACGCAGTATTTT. Its protein is CASSSRRQGEDTQYF. Full variable domain (outside the CDR3, taken from reference TRBV5-4 and TRBJ2-3): ETGVTQSPTHLIKTRGQQVTLRCSSQSGHNTVSWYQQALGQGPQFIFQYYREEENGRGNFPPRFSGLQFPNYSSELNVNALELDDSALYLCASSSRRQGEDTQYFGPGTRLTVL.